This T cell receptor (beta chain) was identified during a study of blood T cell repertoires in COVID-19 (TCRdb year 2020). Study-wide context: The collaborator samples originated in the United States, Italy and Spain and spanned the acute and convalescent phases of COVID-19. The prospective study material was composed of cDNA or gDNA derived from T cells, B-cell-depleted T cells, or PBMCs. Deeply sampled blood TCRbeta repertoires from subjects exposed to, actively infected with, or recovered from COVID-19 were included in the dataset. The repertoires were released in a freely available public database intended as a resource for research on the immune response to SARS-CoV-2. The samples were drawn from the first 160 participants of the ongoing ImmuneRACE study and from more than 1,000 subjects provided by 6 global collaborators. Sample metadata almost always included a de-identified subject ID, COVID-19 status, age in years and sex. Where available, HLA class I and class II types were obtained from metadata supplied by the sample provider rather than from assay-based typing.

Each collaborating institution followed its own protocols to collect whole blood in K2EDTA tubes. For TCRbeta analysis, collaborators shipped samples in one of three forms: frozen whole blood, isolated PBMCs, or DNA extracted from either of those sample types. The CDR3 starts with the cysteine, ends with the phenylalanine, and has 13 residues. Here the CDR3 DNA is all that survives: 39 bases in frame from base 1. CDR1 and CDR2 are read off the germline V gene as MDHEN and SYDVKM. Clipping removes 6 bases from V and 5 bases from J, with 3 as the unmatched junction base count. Results the study describes overall, beyond this receptor: How much clinical and demographic metadata was included differed by source and by participant, and the metadata was provided uncurated.

In regard to this clone: The antigen it binds to is not known. Base qualities are missing; no much larger clone stands one base away.

The immunoSEQ Assay, a bias-controlled multiplex PCR, was used to amplify TCRbeta CDR3 regions from genomic DNA. From the authors' description of their analysis: The number of nucleated cells in each sample was estimated from the amplification of reference gene primers within the assay. Sequence reads were collapsed and filtered to measure the absolute abundance of every unique TCRbeta CDR3 rearrangement. For each sample, productive Simpson clonality was calculated as the square root of Simpson's diversity index across productive rearrangements. Here the immuneACCESS table is served through TCRdb, limited to in-frame sequences with V and J called. Missing clones are a known gap in these copies; in checked studies unresolved V genes cover under half, and the rest lacks a known reason. V and J calls and clone size come straight from that table; D and trimming were deduced from the DNA. The sample table holds 25,000 to 30,000 clones, of which about 80% were seen once. Less than 50% of the sample is in the top ten clones.

Recombination linked TRBV28 to TRBJ2-1, and 8 bases in between align with TRBD1. This receptor was obtained from a man between 65 and 85 years old with acute or convalescent COVID-19. Sequencing was carried out using peripheral blood. The nucleotide sequence is TGTGCCAGCAGATCGGACAGGGACAATGAGCAGTTCTTC. It encodes CASRSDRDNEQFF.